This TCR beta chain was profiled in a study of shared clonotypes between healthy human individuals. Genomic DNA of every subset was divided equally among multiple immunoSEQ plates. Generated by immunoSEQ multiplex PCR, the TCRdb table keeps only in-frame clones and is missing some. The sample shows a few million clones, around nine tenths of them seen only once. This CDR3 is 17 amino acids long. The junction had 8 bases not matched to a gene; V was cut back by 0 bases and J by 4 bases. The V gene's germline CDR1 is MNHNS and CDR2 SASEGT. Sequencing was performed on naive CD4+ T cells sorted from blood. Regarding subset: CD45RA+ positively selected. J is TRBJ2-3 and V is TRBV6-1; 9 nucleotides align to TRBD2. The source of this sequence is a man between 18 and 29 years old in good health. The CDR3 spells CASSEAPQGLAADTQYF. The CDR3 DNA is TGTGCCAGCAGTGAAGCTCCCCAGGGACTAGCTGCAGATACGCAGTATTTT.